This is a list of T cell receptor beta chains from one sample in a study of siplizumab effects on memory and regulatory T cells. The table came from immunoSEQ multiplex PCR; TCRdb's copy has only in-frame clones and leaves some out. This table holds approximately 120,000 clones, approximately 92% found once. Sequenced material: non-Treg CD4+ T cells sorted from blood. The receptor source for this set is a human donor in good health. The conserved cysteine and the conserved F or W are not part of the CDR3 here. Each record gives: J gene, V gene, CDR3 length, CDR3 protein.

>TRBJ2-3|TRBV28|14
ASSPVGTSGTDTQY
>TRBJ2-7|TRBV15|16
ATSRPFYGTGRSYEQY
>TRBJ2-3|TRBV5-6|9
ASNRADTQY
>TRBJ2-1|TRBV5-4|16
ASSFKAHGGGRGDEQF
>TRBJ1-6|TRBV2|13
ASSLQGGTNSPLH
>TRBJ1-3|TRBV5-4|15
ASSFPTQGLSGNTIY
>TRBJ2-7|TRBV18|14
ASSPPSGQGFHEQY
>TRBJ2-7|TRBV21-1|14
ASSKVRDRGDYEQY
>TRBJ2-2|TRBV2|12
ASSEAEFTGELF
>TRBJ2-7|TRBV10-2|14
ASSELGDAGSHEQY
>TRBJ1-1|TRBV28|11
ASNPTTNTEAF
>TRBJ2-5|TRBV5-1|13
ASSYAGTAQETQY
>TRBJ2-7|TRBV30|13
AWSVPEGVSYEQY
>TRBJ1-5|TRBV6-5|13
ASSLGRWGNQPQH
>TRBJ1-6|TRBV19|10
ASEDRNSPLH
>TRBJ1-6|TRBV7-9|12
ASSLGAGFSPLH
>TRBJ1-3|TRBV19|13
ASSTPGRELNTIY
>TRBJ1-1|TRBV2|11
ATQRRSGTEAF
>TRBJ1-1|TRBV19|12
ASSPSAGVTEAF
>TRBJ1-1|TRBV5-1|14
ASSPDRGRVGTEAF
>TRBJ2-7|TRBV6-1|9
ASSSPQEQY
>TRBJ1-6|TRBV2|13
ASRDRQGSNSPLH
>TRBJ2-5|TRBV7-9|14
ASSLDFWDRAETQY
>TRBJ1-2|TRBV15|13
ATSRGGSTTYGYT
>TRBJ2-7|TRBV6-1|12
ASNTGTGRYEQY
>TRBJ1-1|TRBV19|11
ASTPDGYTEAF
>TRBJ2-2|TRBV27|12
ASSSPGRAGELF
>TRBJ2-1|TRBV7-3|14
ASSPRPASSYNEQF
>TRBJ2-7|TRBV18|12
ASSLLGQGNEQY
>TRBJ2-3|TRBV5-1|12
ASRWAGSTDTQY
>TRBJ1-4|TRBV5-1|12
ASSPQGAWEKLF
>TRBJ2-7|TRBV5-4|13
ASSLADMGSYEQY
>TRBJ1-4|TRBV12-5|12
ASGLGPTNEKLF
>TRBJ2-1|TRBV10-3|13
AISDGGGGDNEQF
>TRBJ1-2|TRBV19|14
ASRGPGVISNYGYT
>TRBJ1-2|TRBV25-1|13
ASSEYQGANYGYT
>TRBJ1-4|TRBV11-2|11
ASGRATNEKLF
>TRBJ2-1|TRBV5-6|14
ASSPIWGAFSNEQF
>TRBJ2-7|TRBV9|13
ASSVDPVSSYEQY
>TRBJ2-3|TRBV9|15
ASSVEFGGASTDTQY
>TRBJ2-5|TRBV5-1|13
ASSLEAWGLETQY
>TRBJ2-1|TRBV6-1|11
ASRDDRYNEQF
>TRBJ1-2|TRBV4-1|14
ASSQDGAGEAYGYT
>TRBJ2-1|TRBV2|13
ASSVGVRQGNEQF
>TRBJ1-5|TRBV30|10
AGGRADQPQH
>TRBJ2-6|TRBV11-3|14
ASSLGQGTGANVLT
>TRBJ1-1|TRBV10-3|11
AISGQGGTEAF
>TRBJ1-1|TRBV28|13
ASSLPYRVDTEAF
>TRBJ2-4|TRBV18|12
ASSPGREENIQY
>TRBJ2-5|TRBV13|11
ASSSDSQETQY
>TRBJ2-2|TRBV11-2|14
ASSLQGQGWAGELF
>TRBJ2-7|TRBV5-4|13
ASSPSRGSSYEQY
>TRBJ1-5|TRBV2|11
ASQGEGNQPQH
>TRBJ2-5|TRBV7-2|9
ASSTKETQY
>TRBJ1-6|TRBV11-2|16
ASSWTGGPRSYNSPLH
>TRBJ1-3|TRBV18|14
ASSPAGTGSGNTIY
>TRBJ2-2|TRBV14|12
ASRQGGNTGELF
>TRBJ1-1|TRBV28|13
ASSFGSTNPLQAF
>TRBJ2-3|TRBV5-4|14
ASSLGGNPLTDTQY